This T cell receptor beta chain is drawn from a study of control samples from healthy donors and cancer patients. Trimming removed 3 bases from V and 2 bases from J; junction bases left unmatched: 4. The CDR3 is 15 amino acids. Germline loops: CDR1 MNHEY, CDR2 SMNVEV (reference sequence). Libraries were prepared by immunoSEQ multiplex PCR; TCRdb keeps only in-frame clonotypes and omits some of them. Here the sample spans about 140,000 clones, approximately 86% being singletons. The specimen sequenced was blood. The sequence came from a woman aged 25-40 years in good health. V is TRBV27 and J is TRBJ2-3; 8 bases are shared with TRBD1. CDR3 DNA sequence: TGTGCCAGCAGTTTGGACAGGGCCTACACAGATACGCAGTATTTT. It specifies CASSLDRAYTDTQYF.